The 26 T cell receptor beta chains reported below all come from one sample, sequenced in a study of blood T cell repertoires in COVID-19. Profiled with immunoSEQ multiplex PCR; TCRdb holds only in-frame clones, not every one. This sample has about 230,000 clones; 83% occur once, and the top ten carry around 6.8%. Specimen: peripheral blood. All receptors derive from a woman aged 50 to 65 with acute or convalescent COVID-19.

The chain recombines TRBV5-1 with TRBJ2-2, with 9 bases aligning to TRBD1. The V gene's germline CDR1 is SGHRS and CDR2 YFSETQ. V lost 4 bases, J lost 3 bases, and 4 bases stayed unmatched. The CDR3 spans 15 residues. The CDR3 DNA reads as TGCGCCAGCAGCAGCACAGGGGGCGACACCGGGGAGCTGTTTTTT. It translates to CASSSTGGDTGELFF.

This clone occurred many times. The chain uses TRBV5-1 and TRBJ2-2; no clear D gene. The V gene's germline CDR1 is SGHRS and CDR2 YFSETQ. The V end lost 1 base, the J end lost 4 bases, and 32 bases lay between the germline ends. This CDR3 region has 22 residues. CDR3 sequence: CASSLLGYSTTGNMISTGELFF. CDR3 DNA sequence: TGCGCCAGCAGCTTGTTGGGTTACAGTACAACCGGCAATATGATAAGCACCGGGGAGCTGTTTTTT. Based on the CDR3 plus reference TRBV5-1 and TRBJ2-2, the full variable domain is KAGVTQTPRYLIKTRGQQVTLSCSPISGHRSVSWYQQTPGQGLQFLFEYFSETQRNKGNFPGRFSGRQFSNSRSEMNVSTLELGDSALYLCASSLLGYSTTGNMISTGELFFGEGSRLTVL.

Written as DNA, the CDR3 is TGCAGCGTTAAAGTCGGGGGGCTGAACACTGAAGCTTTCTTT. This sequence encodes CSVKVGGLNTEAFF. The gene calls are TRBV29-1 and TRBJ1-1; tentative D call: TRBD1 (6 bases). Germline V gives CDR1 SQVTM, CDR2 ANQGSEA. The CDR3 covers 14 residues. V dropped 5 bases and J dropped 0 bases, with 13 bases sitting between them.

V gene TRBV9 combines with J gene TRBJ1-6; D is ambiguous. CDR3 length: 15 residues. The V gene's germline CDR1 is SGDLS and CDR2 YYNGEE. Trimming removed 0 bases at V and 10 bases at J, with 14 bases between. The CDR3 nucleotides are TGTGCCAGCAGCGTAGATTCGCTTCGCGGGTCACCCCTCCACTTT. As protein: CASSVDSLRGSPLHF.

V usage is TRBV4-1 and J usage is TRBJ1-4; D not certain. The CDR3 sequence is 13 residues long. Germline values: CDR1 MGHRA, CDR2 YSYEKL. The V and J ends lost 0 bases and 6 bases respectively, with 5 bases between them. CDR3 DNA: TGCGCCAGCAGCCAAGATCCCGATGAAAAACTGTTTTTT. The encoded protein is CASSQDPDEKLFF.

This chain connects TRBV9 to TRBJ2-1, with 8 nucleotides matching TRBD2. The germline V gene encodes CDR1 SGDLS and CDR2 YYNGEE. The V segment lost 1 base and the J segment 8 bases; nucleotides outside the gene matches: 11. This CDR3 spans 16 amino acids. The CDR3, as DNA: TGTGCCAGCAGCGTAACCTCTGCGGGGGGAGGGGATGAGCAGTTCTTC. Translated, it gives CASSVTSAGGGDEQFF.

V usage is TRBV7-9 and J usage is TRBJ2-5; 11 bases agree with TRBD1. With V trimmed by 6 bases and J by 4 bases, 4 bases remained unmatched. The CDR3 sequence is 14 residues long. Germline-derived CDR1 and CDR2 are SEHNR and FQNEAQ (reference sequence). CDR3 in DNA: TGTGCCAGCAGAAGGACAGGGGGCCCAGAGACCCAGTACTTC. This codes for CASRRTGGPETQYF.

The rearrangement joins TRBV18 to TRBJ2-2, with D possibly matching TRBD1 (6 bases). Germline V gene data show CDR1 as KGHSH and CDR2 as LQKENI. The CDR3 spans 14 residues. V lost 5 bases and J 8 bases, leaving 15 bases between the germline ends. The DNA of the CDR3 is TGTGCCAGCTCAAGCGGACAGAGTATAGGGGAGCTGTTTTTT. Translation: CASSSGQSIGELFF.

The V and J genes are TRBV12-3 or TRBV12-4 and TRBJ2-2; a possible D gene is TRBD2 (5 bases). The germline V and J ends were trimmed by 4 bases and 5 bases, with 8 bases remaining between them. The CDR3 is made up of 13 amino acids. The chain's CDR3 is CASSSSRTGELFF. Here the CDR3 DNA reads TGTGCCAGCAGTTCTAGCAGGACCGGGGAGCTGTTTTTT.

This clone was observed a single time. The chain links TRBV4-1 to TRBJ2-1, with a weak D call TRBD2 (5 bases). CDR3 length: 13 residues. Germline V gene data show CDR1 as MGHRA and CDR2 as YSYEKL. V dropped 1 base and J dropped 9 bases, with 10 bases sitting between them. CDR3 region: CASSQVPGIEQFF. The CDR3 DNA follows: TGCGCCAGCAGCCAAGTGCCCGGGATTGAGCAGTTCTTC.

The chain carries TRBV2 and TRBJ2-1; TRBD2 agrees at 8 bases. This CDR3 comprises 12 residues. Per germline, CDR1 SNHLY and CDR2 FYNNEI. The ends lost 1 base at V and 15 bases at J; junction bases unmatched: 5. The CDR3 region is CASSEVAGGPFF. CDR3 sequence (DNA): TGTGCCAGCAGTGAAGTGGCGGGGGGTCCGTTCTTC.

This rearrangement joins TRBV3-1 (or the pseudogene TRBV3-2) to TRBJ2-7; 9 nucleotides match TRBD2. Per germline, CDR1 LGHDT and CDR2 YNNKEL (reference sequence). V dropped 6 bases and J dropped 9; count of bases not matched to a gene: 15. The CDR3 extends over 15 amino acids. The CDR3 sequence: CASRKTASGGSGQYF. In DNA, the CDR3 is TGTGCCAGCAGAAAGACGGCCAGCGGGGGGTCGGGGCAGTACTTC.

This clone was counted between two and nine times. The chain combines TRBV9 with TRBJ2-2, with 16 bases lining up with TRBD2. The V gene's germline CDR1 is SGDLS and CDR2 YYNGEE. Trimming cost V 3 bases and J 1 base; bases outside gene matches: 9. CDR3 size: 20 residues. CDR3 loop: CASSARPGTSGGGNTGELFF. CDR3 nucleotide sequence: TGTGCCAGCAGCGCACGCCCCGGGACTAGCGGGGGGGGGAACACCGGGGAGCTGTTTTTT.

This clone was picked up one time. The chain uses TRBV7-9 and TRBJ1-3; TRBD1 is a possible D gene (6 bases). This CDR3 spans 14 amino acids. Looked up from germline, CDR1 is SEHNR and CDR2 is FQNEAQ (reference sequence). The V end lost 4 bases, the J end lost 2 bases, and 9 bases lay between the germline ends. In nucleotides, the CDR3 is TGTGCCAGCAGCTCTCCAGGGGCTGGAAACACCATATATTTT. The encoded protein is CASSSPGAGNTIYF.

This clone has just a few counts. The V call is TRBV6-5, the J call TRBJ1-2, with TRBD1 identical over 8 bases. After removal of 0 bases from V and 5 bases from J, the junction contained 5 bases not matched to a gene. In germline, CDR1 is MNHEY, CDR2 SVGAGI. The CDR3 is 15 residues long. Written as DNA, the CDR3 is TGTGCCAGCAGTTACTCTAGGACAGGGAGATATGGCTACACCTTC. It yields the protein CASSYSRTGRYGYTF.

The CDR3 DNA reads as TGCGCCAGCAGCCAAGAGGGGGGGAGGGTTTCCACTGAAGCTTTCTTT. It is translated as CASSQEGGRVSTEAFF. This chain connects TRBV4-3 to TRBJ1-1; TRBD1 might be the D (5 bases). V lost 0 bases, J lost 4 bases, and 15 bases lay in between. Germline V gene sequence: CDR1 LGHNA, CDR2 YSLEER. The length of the CDR3 is 16 residues.

With respect to this clone: The sample holds other DNA sequences that translate to the same CDR3. V and J are TRBV9 and TRBJ2-7; 8 bases map to TRBD2. CDR3 length: 14 residues. Trimming cost V 0 bases and J 1 base; bases outside gene matches: 0. Germline values: CDR1 SGDLS, CDR2 YYNGEE. The DNA for the CDR3 is TGTGCCAGCAGCGTAGCTAGCGGGTCCTACGAGCAGTACTTC. As protein: CASSVASGSYEQYF.

The CDR3 DNA follows: TGTGCCAGCAGCCATACAGCGGGATCGGTGAATACGCAGTATTTT. Encoded protein: CASSHTAGSVNTQYF. The V and J genes are TRBV9 and TRBJ2-3; 7 bases align to TRBD2. This CDR3 has 15 amino acids. The junction had 12 bases not matched to a gene; V was cut back by 4 bases and J by 7 bases. Germline CDR1 SGDLS, CDR2 YYNGEE.

V usage is TRBV2 and J usage is TRBJ1-2; no definite D call. V lost 4 bases to trimming and J lost 2 bases, with 11 bases between them. CDR3 length: 14 residues. Germline CDR1 and CDR2: SNHLY and FYNNEI. The CDR3 DNA reads TGTGCCAGCAGTGTAAGGCAGGCAAACTATGGCTACACCTTC. Translated, it gives CASSVRQANYGYTF.

The genes are TRBV15 and TRBJ1-5, with 8 bases that match TRBD1. This CDR3 has 18 residues. Germline lookup yields CDR1 LNHNV and CDR2 YYDKDF (reference sequence). Germline trimming cut 0 bases from V and 2 bases from J; bases unmatched to any gene: 9. This CDR3 reads CATSRERTGWGGNQPQHF. For the CDR3, the DNA is TGTGCCACCAGCAGAGAAAGGACAGGGTGGGGTGGCAATCAGCCCCAGCATTTT.

This chain connects TRBV5-1 to TRBJ1-6, with D hard to call. The CDR3 is 15 amino acids. Trimming shortened V by 6 bases and J by 5 bases, and 15 bases separated the two germline ends. Per germline, CDR1 SGHRS and CDR2 YFSETQ. In DNA, the CDR3 is TGCGCCAGCACCAATGAGAGCCCCGATAATTCACCCCTCCACTTT. Translated: CASTNESPDNSPLHF.

The chain joins TRBV18 to TRBJ1-1; 10 bases fit TRBD1. Trimming at V came to 0 bases and at J to 5 bases, leaving 6 bases not matched to a gene. The CDR3 covers 16 residues. The germline CDR1 and CDR2 sequences are KGHSH and LQKENI. The CDR3 DNA follows: TGTGCCAGCTCACCACCGGGGGACAGGGGAGGGACTGAAGCTTTCTTT. This encodes CASSPPGDRGGTEAFF.

There are a few counts of this clone. The genes are TRBV2 and TRBJ2-5, with 7 nucleotides matching TRBD1. The CDR3 consists of 16 residues. Germline V gene sequence: CDR1 SNHLY, CDR2 FYNNEI. The V gene end was trimmed by 4 bases and the J gene end by 0 bases; junction bases not matched to a gene: 8. This chain's CDR3 is CASSVGAGGHQETQYF. For the CDR3, the DNA is TGTGCCAGCAGTGTCGGAGCAGGGGGTCACCAAGAGACCCAGTACTTC.

CDR3 coding DNA: TGTGCCAGCAGCTTCTGGGGACTCTACGAGCAGTACTTC. Translating gives CASSFWGLYEQYF. This chain connects TRBV5-4 to TRBJ2-7; tentatively, D is TRBD2 (6 bases). The germline V gene encodes CDR1 SGHNT and CDR2 YYREEE (reference sequence). V lost 2 bases and J 3 bases, leaving 9 bases between the germline ends. The CDR3 runs 13 residues.

The CDR3 sequence: CASSPGTANQPQHF. CDR3 bases: TGTGCCAGCAGCCCCGGGACTGCCAATCAGCCCCAGCATTTT. The chain joins TRBV5-5 to TRBJ1-5; perhaps TRBD1 as D (5 bases). The V and J ends lost 4 bases and 3 bases respectively, with 11 bases between them. The CDR3 loop spans 14 amino acids. CDR1 and CDR2 from the germline V gene are SGHKS and YYEKEE (reference sequence).

This clone was seen more than once but under ten times. This chain connects TRBV27 to TRBJ1-4; 8 bases line up with TRBD1. V lost 2 bases, J lost 5 bases, and 7 bases stayed unmatched. This CDR3 has 16 amino acids. Germline assignment: CDR1 MNHEY and CDR2 SMNVEV (reference sequence). CDR3 protein: CASSLGQGTSNEKLFF. In DNA, the CDR3 is TGTGCCAGCAGTTTAGGACAGGGCACCTCGAATGAAAAACTGTTTTTT.